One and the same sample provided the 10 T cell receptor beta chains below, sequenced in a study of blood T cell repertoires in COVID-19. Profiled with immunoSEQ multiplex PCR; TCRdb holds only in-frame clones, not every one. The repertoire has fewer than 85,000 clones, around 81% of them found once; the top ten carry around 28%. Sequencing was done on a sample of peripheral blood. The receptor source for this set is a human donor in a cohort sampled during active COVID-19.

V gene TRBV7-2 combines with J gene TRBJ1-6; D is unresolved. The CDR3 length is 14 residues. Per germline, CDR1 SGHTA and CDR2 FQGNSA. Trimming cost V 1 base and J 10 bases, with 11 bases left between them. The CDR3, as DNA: TGTGCCAGCAGCTTAGGTACAGATCCCTCACCCCTCCACTTT. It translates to CASSLGTDPSPLHF.

CDR3 DNA: TGTGCCAGCAGCCAAGGGCGGGGGGGCCCCTACGAGCAGTACTTC. This gives the protein CASSQGRGGPYEQYF. The genes are TRBV4-2 and TRBJ2-7, with TRBD2 identical over 9 bases. CDR1 and CDR2 (germline): LGHNA, YNFKEQ. The CDR3 spans 15 residues. The V gene end was trimmed by 1 base and the J gene end by 2 bases; junction bases not matched to a gene: 3.

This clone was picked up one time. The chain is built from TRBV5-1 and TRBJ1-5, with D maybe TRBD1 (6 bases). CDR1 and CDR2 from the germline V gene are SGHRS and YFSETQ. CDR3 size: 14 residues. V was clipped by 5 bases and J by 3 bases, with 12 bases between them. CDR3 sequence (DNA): TGCGCCAGCAGTCCGGACAGCCCCAATCAGCCCCAGCATTTT. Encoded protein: CASSPDSPNQPQHF.

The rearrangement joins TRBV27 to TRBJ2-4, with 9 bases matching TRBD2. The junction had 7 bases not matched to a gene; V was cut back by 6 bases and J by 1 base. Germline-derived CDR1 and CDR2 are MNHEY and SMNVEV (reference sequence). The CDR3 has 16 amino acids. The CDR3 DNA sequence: TGTGCCAGCAGGCGACTAGCGGAAGGTGCCAAAAACATTCAGTACTTC. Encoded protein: CASRRLAEGAKNIQYF.

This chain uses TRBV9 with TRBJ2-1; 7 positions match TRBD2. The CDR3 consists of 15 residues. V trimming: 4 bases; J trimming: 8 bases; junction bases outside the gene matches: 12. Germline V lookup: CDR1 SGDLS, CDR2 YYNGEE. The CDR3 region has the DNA TGTGCCAGCAGCCCCGCAATCAACAGCGGGGATGAGCAGTTCTTC. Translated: CASSPAINSGDEQFF.

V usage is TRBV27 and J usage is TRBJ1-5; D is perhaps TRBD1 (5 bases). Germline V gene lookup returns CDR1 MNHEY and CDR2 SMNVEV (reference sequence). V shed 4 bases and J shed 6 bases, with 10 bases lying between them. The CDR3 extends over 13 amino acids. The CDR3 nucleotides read TGTGCCAGCAGTTACCAGGGAAGTCAGCCCCAGCATTTT. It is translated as CASSYQGSQPQHF.

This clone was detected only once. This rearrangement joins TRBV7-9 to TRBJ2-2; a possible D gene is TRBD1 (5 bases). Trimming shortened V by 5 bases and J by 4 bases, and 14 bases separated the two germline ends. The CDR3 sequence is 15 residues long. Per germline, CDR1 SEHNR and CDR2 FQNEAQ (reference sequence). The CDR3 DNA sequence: TGTGCCAGCAGCGCCCGGACAAGGGCCACCGGGGAGCTGTTTTTT. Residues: CASSARTRATGELFF.

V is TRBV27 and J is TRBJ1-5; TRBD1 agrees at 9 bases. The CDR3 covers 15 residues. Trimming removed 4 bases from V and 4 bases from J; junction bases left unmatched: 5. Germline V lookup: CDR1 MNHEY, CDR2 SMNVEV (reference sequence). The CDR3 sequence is CASSSLQGANQPQHF. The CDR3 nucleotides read TGTGCCAGCAGTTCCCTACAGGGGGCGAATCAGCCCCAGCATTTT.

As DNA, the CDR3 is TGTGCCAGCAGCTCCTATGACAGGGACACTGAAGCTTTCTTT. Its translation is CASSSYDRDTEAFF. The chain uses TRBV7-9 and TRBJ1-1; 7 nucleotides match TRBD1. Per germline, CDR1 SEHNR and CDR2 FQNEAQ (reference sequence). CDR3 size: 14 residues. The J segment lost 3 bases and the V segment lost 4 bases, leaving 5 bases of the junction unmatched.

Here the CDR3 reads CASSIGKGASNQPQHF. As DNA, the CDR3 is TGTGCCAGTAGTATAGGGAAGGGAGCTAGCAATCAGCCCCAGCATTTT. The rearrangement joins TRBV19 to TRBJ1-5; D gene ambiguous. Germline V gene lookup returns CDR1 LNHDA and CDR2 SQIVND (reference sequence). The length of the CDR3 is 16 residues. V lost 1 base to trimming and J lost 0 bases, with 10 bases between them.